This is a list of T cell receptor beta chains from one sample in a study of blood T cell repertoires in COVID-19. Clones were sequenced by immunoSEQ multiplex PCR, and TCRdb holds only the in-frame ones, with some missing. The data show more than 250,000 clones, approximately 85% seen once. Input material: peripheral blood. These receptors originate from a human donor in a cohort sampled during active COVID-19. The CDR3 runs from the conserved cysteine through the conserved F or W. A D gene is named only where the DNA matches it firmly. Clone size appears in some rows only: once, few, many, or a class for an expanded clone.

>TRBJ2-7|.|TRBV29-1|.|12
TGCAGCGCCCATGAGGGAATCTACGAGCAGTACTTC
CSAHEGIYEQYF
>TRBJ2-7|once|TRBV25-1|.|12
TGTGCCAGCAGTGAAACAGGGCCCGAGCAGTACTTC
CASSETGPEQYF
>TRBJ1-5|.|TRBV6-4|.|13
TGTGCCAGCAGTTCCGAGATCGGGGTGGCCCAGCATTTT
CASSSEIGVAQHF
>TRBJ1-4|.|TRBV15|.|16
TGTGCCACCAGCAACTCCACAGGAGCAACTAATGAAAAACTGTTTTTT
CATSNSTGATNEKLFF
>TRBJ2-6|.|TRBV7-2|TRBD1|16
TGTGCCAGCAGCTGGAGACAGGGTGCTGGGGCCAACGTCCTGACTTTC
CASSWRQGAGANVLTF
>TRBJ1-2|.|TRBV5-5|TRBD1|15
TGTGCCAGCAGCTTACCAGGGCAGGGGGTTTATGGCTACACCTTC
CASSLPGQGVYGYTF
>TRBJ1-1|.|TRBV30|.|12
TGTGCTTTGGGTAGGACAGACACTGAAGCTTTCTTT
CALGRTDTEAFF
>TRBJ2-1|.|TRBV28|.|14
TGTGCCAGCACGACGCGGGGTATTTGGAATGAGCAGTTCTTC
CASTTRGIWNEQFF
>TRBJ1-1|.|TRBV6-2/TRBV6-3|.|14
TGTGCCAGCAGCCAGGGAGGACCAGGGACTGAAGCTTTCTTT
CASSQGGPGTEAFF
>TRBJ1-2|.|TRBV15|TRBD1|16
TGTGCCACCAGCAGAGCCCGACAGGGGGTCTGGTATGGCTACACCTTC
CATSRARQGVWYGYTF
>TRBJ2-7|few|TRBV30|TRBD1|13
TGTGCCTGGAGCCGGGACAGACTACGGGAGCAGTACTTC
CAWSRDRLREQYF
>TRBJ1-1|once|TRBV5-1|.|12
TGCGCCAGCAGCCCGGGAGGGACTGAAGCTTTCTTT
CASSPGGTEAFF
>TRBJ1-2|.|TRBV5-1|.|14
TGCGCCAGCAGCCCGATTCAGGGGTATCACGGCTACACCTTC
CASSPIQGYHGYTF
>TRBJ2-7|.|TRBV6-5|TRBD1|15
TGTGCCAGCAGCCGTGGGACAGGACACGCCTACGAGCAGTACTTC
CASSRGTGHAYEQYF
>TRBJ2-7|.|TRBV7-3|TRBD2|14
TGTGCCAGCAGCTTAGTAGCGGGGGCCTACGAGCAGTACTTC
CASSLVAGAYEQYF
>TRBJ1-1|.|TRBV23-1|.|12
TGCGCCAGTCTAGGGGGGAACACTGAAGCTTTCTTT
CASLGGNTEAFF
>TRBJ1-1|once|TRBV10-3|TRBD1|15
TGTGCCATCAAGCTGGACAGGGAAATTGACACTGAAGCTTTCTTT
CAIKLDREIDTEAFF
>TRBJ2-7|once|TRBV3-1/TRBV3-2|TRBD2|17
TGTGCCAGCAGCCAAGATGTAAGCGGGGGGCCTATACGACAGCAGTACTTC
CASSQDVSGGPIRQQYF